One and the same sample provided the 30 T cell receptor beta chains below, sequenced in a study of beta chain features in type 1 diabetes. Expressed TCRB transcripts were sequenced because the isolated RNA had all been reverse transcribed beforehand. TCRdb keeps only in-frame clones here, not all; method: immunoSEQ multiplex PCR. The sample holds some 900,000 clones, roughly 17% seen once. The source material was naive CD4+ T cells from blood. Source of these receptors: a woman between 18 and 30 years old in good health.

The sample holds a few counts of this clone. V is TRBV4-2 and J is TRBJ2-3; D unclear. Germline V gene sequence: CDR1 LGHNA, CDR2 YNFKEQ. The CDR3 has 14 amino acids. V was cut by 4 bases and J by 0 bases, with 8 bases left in between. In DNA, the CDR3 is TGTGCCAGCAGCCCTACTACAAGCACAGATACGCAGTATTTT. It translates to CASSPTTSTDTQYF.

The chain employs TRBV7-2 and TRBJ2-5, with D hard to call. The V gene lost 1 base and the J gene lost 2 bases, with 8 bases spanning the gap. CDR3 length equals 14 residues. Germline CDR1 reads SGHTA; CDR2 reads FQGNSA. The CDR3 bases are TGTGCCAGCAGCTTAGGCAACAGTCAAGAGACCCAGTACTTC. Its protein is CASSLGNSQETQYF.

CDR3 sequence (DNA): TGTGCCAGCAGTCATAGCGGGAGCATCAACAATGAGCAGTTCTTC. As protein: CASSHSGSINNEQFF. This chain connects TRBV28 to TRBJ2-1; 9 bases are shared with TRBD2. CDR3 length: 15 amino acids. After removal of 5 bases from V and 5 bases from J, the junction contained 7 bases not matched to a gene. Germline V gives CDR1 MDHEN, CDR2 SYDVKM.

This chain links TRBV14 with TRBJ2-2, with TRBD2 matching 7 bases. Germline CDR1 is SGHDN and CDR2 is FVKESK. The CDR3 consists of 15 residues. After removal of 7 bases from V and 0 bases from J, the junction contained 5 bases not matched to a gene. CDR3 nucleotides: TGTGCCAGCACCTCCGGGACTACGAACACCGGGGAGCTGTTTTTT. Protein: CASTSGTTNTGELFF.

In its sample, this clone was seen a few times. This chain uses TRBV9 with TRBJ2-5; 9 bases fit TRBD1. Per germline, CDR1 SGDLS and CDR2 YYNGEE. Germline trimming cut 3 bases from V and 4 bases from J; bases unmatched to any gene: 7. This CDR3 has 15 residues. CDR3 loop: CASSGTGDGVETQYF. The CDR3 bases are TGTGCCAGCAGCGGGACAGGGGACGGAGTAGAGACCCAGTACTTC.

The J gene is TRBJ2-2, the V gene TRBV28, with D possibly TRBD1 on 6 matching bases. Deletions cut 5 bases from V and 5 bases from J, with 27 bases between. The CDR3 is made up of 19 amino acids. Germline CDR1 is MDHEN and CDR2 is SYDVKM. CDR3 nucleotide sequence: TGTGCCAGCAGTCCCCGGAACCCGTCGGGAACAGGGCGGACCGGGGAGCTGTTTTTT. Amino acids: CASSPRNPSGTGRTGELFF.

J is TRBJ2-7 and V is TRBV14; D may be TRBD1 (6 bases). This CDR3 has 15 amino acids. V gave up 4 bases and J gave up 6 bases, with 19 bases separating them. Germline loops: CDR1 SGHDN, CDR2 FVKESK. The CDR3, as DNA: TGTGCCAGCAGCCGACTACCGTTGACAGGCCTCGAGCAGTACTTC. Its translation is CASSRLPLTGLEQYF.

This chain joins TRBV28 and TRBJ2-6; TRBD2 might be the D (6 bases). Germline V lookup: CDR1 MDHEN, CDR2 SYDVKM. Trimming removed 6 bases from V and 0 bases from J, with 15 bases in between. CDR3 size: 17 residues. CDR3 coding DNA: TGTGCCAGCAGCTCCGGAGGGAGTGACTCTGGGGCCAACGTCCTGACTTTC. The encoded protein is CASSSGGSDSGANVLTF. Based on the CDR3 plus reference TRBV28 and TRBJ2-6, the full variable domain is DVKVTQSSRYLVKRTGEKVFLECVQDMDHENMFWYRQDPGLGLRLIYFSYDVKMKEKGDIPEGYSVSREKKERFSLILESASTNQTSMYLCASSSGGSDSGANVLTFGAGSRLTVL.

This clone was found a few times. The V and J genes are TRBV28 and TRBJ2-5, with TRBD1 matching 11 bases. Germline V gene lookup returns CDR1 MDHEN and CDR2 SYDVKM. The CDR3 extends over 15 amino acids. Trimming took 7 bases from V and 4 from J; bases not matched to a gene: 8. The CDR3 DNA sequence: TGTGCCAGCACCCCGCTGGGACAGGGGGTAGAGACCCAGTACTTC. This translates into CASTPLGQGVETQYF.

There are a few counts of this clone. This chain connects TRBV19 to TRBJ2-6, with 9 bases fitting TRBD1. The CDR3 spans 16 residues. Germline CDR1 is LNHDA and CDR2 is SQIVND (reference sequence). The ends lost 3 bases at V and 4 bases at J; junction bases unmatched: 4. The CDR3 here is CASSITGGSGANVLTF. CDR3 sequence (DNA): TGTGCCAGTAGTATCACAGGGGGCTCCGGGGCCAACGTCCTGACTTTC. The whole variable domain, filled in from reference TRBV19 and TRBJ2-6, reads DGGITQSPKYLFRKEGQNVTLSCEQNLNHDAMYWYRQDPGQGLRLIYYSQIVNDFQKGDIAEGYSVSREKKESFPLTVTSAQKNPTAFYLCASSITGGSGANVLTFGAGSRLTVL.

Worth noting for this clone: Other DNA sequences in this sample translate to the same CDR3. This chain links TRBV28 with TRBJ1-5; 9 bases match TRBD1. Germline loops: CDR1 MDHEN, CDR2 SYDVKM. V was clipped by 6 bases and J by 1 base; unmatched bases: 4. CDR3 size: 15 residues. The CDR3 bases are TGTGCCAGCAGAGGGACAGGGTACAGCAATCAGCCCCAGCATTTT. Protein product: CASRGTGYSNQPQHF.

About this clone: This sample includes further DNA sequences coding for the same CDR3. The chain combines TRBV5-1 with TRBJ2-3; D gene unclear. Germline-derived CDR1 and CDR2 are SGHRS and YFSETQ. V lost 4 bases to trimming and J lost 6 bases, with 6 bases between them. The CDR3 is 11 residues long. Here the CDR3 reads CASSLVDTQYF. Written as DNA, the CDR3 is TGCGCCAGCAGCCTAGTGGATACGCAGTATTTT.

This chain connects TRBV20-1 to TRBJ2-1; tentative D call: TRBD1 (6 bases). The V end lost 8 bases, the J end lost 5 bases, and 10 bases lay between the germline ends. CDR1 DFQATT and CDR2 SNEGSKA come from the germline V gene (reference sequence). The CDR3 spans 11 residues. The CDR3 DNA follows: TGCAGTCTGGACAGAGACAATGAGCAGTTCTTC. Translation: CSLDRDNEQFF.

This clone was seen more than once but under ten times. The chain joins TRBV4-2 to TRBJ1-2; TRBD1 matches 9 bases. Germline-derived CDR1 and CDR2 are LGHNA and YNFKEQ. The CDR3 length is 17 residues. The V segment lost 2 bases and the J segment 2 bases; nucleotides outside the gene matches: 9. CDR3 DNA sequence: TGTGCCAGCAGCCAAAGGCTCCCGGGACAGGGAAACTATGGCTACACCTTC. Protein product: CASSQRLPGQGNYGYTF.

This clone appeared a few times. The chain recombines TRBV4-3 with TRBJ1-2, with a weak D call TRBD1 (5 bases). The CDR3 spans 14 residues. Germline CDR1 and CDR2: LGHNA and YSLEER. With 3 bases removed from V and 6 bases from J, the gap between germline ends came to 14 bases. The CDR3 sequence: CASSQDNRENGYTF. The CDR3 DNA reads as TGCGCCAGCAGCCAGGACAACCGTGAGAATGGCTACACCTTC.

The V call is TRBV19, the J call TRBJ2-1; 9 positions match TRBD2. Per the germline V gene, CDR1 is LNHDA and CDR2 is SQIVND (reference sequence). The ends lost 6 bases at V and 6 bases at J; junction bases unmatched: 6. The CDR3 is 14 amino acids. CDR3 region: CASRKTSGGNEQFF. The CDR3 bases are TGTGCCAGTAGGAAGACTAGCGGAGGCAATGAGCAGTTCTTC.

The chain combines TRBV9 with TRBJ2-3; 9 bases map to TRBD2. With 4 bases clipped from V and 4 bases from J, the junction kept 4 bases outside the gene matches. Germline values: CDR1 SGDLS, CDR2 YYNGEE. The CDR3 is 14 amino acids. The CDR3 protein is CASSFRTSADTQYF. In DNA, the CDR3 is TGTGCCAGCAGCTTCCGGACTAGCGCAGATACGCAGTATTTT.

The chain has TRBV5-4 and TRBJ1-2; D is uncertain. The V and J ends lost 0 bases and 3 bases respectively, with 15 bases between them. In germline, CDR1 is SGHNT, CDR2 YYREEE (reference sequence). The CDR3 runs to 16 residues. The CDR3 here is CASSLASFRGDYGYTF. The CDR3, as DNA: TGTGCCAGCAGCTTGGCCAGTTTTAGAGGAGACTATGGCTACACCTTC.

A few counts support this clone. The CDR3 loop reads CASSILASGTLRTKNIQYF. The CDR3 region has the DNA TGTGCCAGTAGTATCCTGGCGAGCGGGACACTTCGAACCAAAAACATTCAGTACTTC. The chain couples TRBV19 to TRBJ2-4; D might be TRBD2 (7 bases). Germline V lookup: CDR1 LNHDA, CDR2 SQIVND (reference sequence). The ends were cut back, 3 bases at V and 2 bases at J, with 23 bases in the middle. The CDR3 is 19 residues long.

This clone has only a few counts. The V gene is TRBV7-6, the J gene TRBJ2-3, with 7 bases lining up with TRBD2. The germline CDR1 and CDR2 sequences are SGHVS and FNYEAQ. With V trimmed by 4 bases and J by 2 bases, 6 bases remained unmatched. The CDR3 has 15 amino acids. The CDR3 region has the DNA TGTGCCAGCAGCTCTAGGCTAGCGGCCACAGATACGCAGTATTTT. It codes for CASSSRLAATDTQYF.

The gene calls are TRBV10-3 and TRBJ2-3; 15 nucleotides align to TRBD2. The CDR3 contains 18 residues. J gave up 1 base and V 6 bases, and 8 bases lay outside the gene matches. Germline CDR1 and CDR2: ENHRY and SYGVKD. CDR3 in amino acids: CAIRSGLAGGPRTDTQYF. CDR3 sequence (DNA): TGTGCCATCAGATCTGGACTAGCGGGAGGGCCCCGCACAGATACGCAGTATTTT.

This clone was recorded a few times. This chain uses TRBV5-4 with TRBJ2-1, with 8 bases aligning to TRBD2. The V gene end was trimmed by 0 bases and the J gene end by 4 bases; junction bases not matched to a gene: 6. The CDR3 spans 16 residues. Germline CDR1 SGHNT, CDR2 YYREEE (reference sequence). CDR3 loop: CASSLAVASGYNEQFF. The CDR3 DNA reads as TGTGCCAGCAGCTTGGCCGTGGCTAGCGGGTACAATGAGCAGTTCTTC.

The chain couples TRBV6-1 to TRBJ2-5, with 9 nucleotides matching TRBD1. The V gene's germline CDR1 is MNHNS and CDR2 SASEGT. The CDR3 length is 13 residues. Losses at the gene ends were 10 bases for V and 5 bases for J; bases not matched to a gene: 8. CDR3 amino acids: CATLTGGTETQYF. CDR3 sequence (DNA): TGTGCCACCCTAACAGGGGGCACGGAGACCCAGTACTTC.

V and J are TRBV7-2 and TRBJ2-2; D is possibly TRBD2 (7 bases). This CDR3 contains 15 residues. Trimming took 3 bases from V and 7 from J, leaving 15 bases between them. Germline loops: CDR1 SGHTA, CDR2 FQGNSA. The CDR3, as DNA: TGTGCCAGCAGCTTCCTCGGGGGGCTAGGCGGGGAGCTGTTTTTT. It specifies CASSFLGGLGGELFF.

This clone was recorded a few times. The chain combines TRBV25-1 with TRBJ1-2, with 7 bases fitting TRBD1. V shed 6 bases, J shed 2 bases, and the junction held 3 bases outside the gene matches. The CDR3 spans 13 residues. Germline V gene data show CDR1 as MGHDK and CDR2 as SYGVNS. The CDR3 sequence: CASRPDRNYGYTF. As DNA, the CDR3 is TGTGCCAGCAGACCGGACAGGAACTATGGCTACACCTTC.

This clone showed up just a few times. The rearrangement links TRBV7-2 to TRBJ2-3, with no clear D. Germline lookup yields CDR1 SGHTA and CDR2 FQGNSA. V was pared by 2 bases and J by 3 bases, with 12 bases between. This CDR3 comprises 15 residues. CDR3 sequence: CASSLRPLLTDTQYF. The CDR3 DNA reads as TGTGCCAGCAGCTTACGACCTCTACTAACAGATACGCAGTATTTT. Full variable domain (outside the CDR3, taken from reference TRBV7-2 and TRBJ2-3): GAGVSQSPSNKVTEKGKDVELRCDPISGHTALYWYRQSLGQGLEFLIYFQGNSAPDKSGLPSDRFSAERTGGSVSTLTIQRTQQEDSAVYLCASSLRPLLTDTQYFGPGTRLTVL.

This clone appeared a few times. This chain connects TRBV25-1 to TRBJ2-3; D is unresolved. V lost 2 bases, J lost 3 bases, and 3 bases lay in between. CDR3 length: 12 amino acids. Germline V lookup: CDR1 MGHDK, CDR2 SYGVNS. CDR3 amino acids: CASSEETDTQYF. CDR3 nucleotide sequence: TGTGCCAGCAGTGAAGAAACAGATACGCAGTATTTT.

This clone has only a few counts. The chain has TRBV2 and TRBJ1-3, with no clear D. V was clipped by 6 bases and J by 0 bases, with 9 bases between them. The germline CDR1 and CDR2 sequences are SNHLY and FYNNEI. The CDR3 runs to 14 residues. The CDR3 sequence: CASSFLSSGNTIYF. The CDR3, as DNA: TGTGCCAGCAGCTTCCTGAGCTCTGGAAACACCATATATTTT.

V is TRBV7-2 and J is TRBJ2-1; 15 nucleotides match TRBD2. CDR3 length: 15 residues. The V gene end was trimmed by 5 bases and the J gene end by 8 bases; junction bases not matched to a gene: 4. Per germline, CDR1 SGHTA and CDR2 FQGNSA. CDR3 sequence reads: CASSPGLAGGHEQFF. The CDR3 DNA is TGTGCCAGCAGCCCGGGACTAGCGGGAGGCCATGAGCAGTTCTTC.

The gene calls are TRBV19 and TRBJ1-1, with TRBD1 as a possible D gene (5 bases). Trimming stripped 5 bases from V and 0 bases from J, with 13 bases between. The CDR3 is 15 amino acids. In germline, CDR1 is LNHDA, CDR2 SQIVND (reference sequence). The CDR3 DNA sequence: TGTGCCAGTAGTCGAGGGGAAGTGGTGAACACTGAAGCTTTCTTT. It codes for CASSRGEVVNTEAFF.